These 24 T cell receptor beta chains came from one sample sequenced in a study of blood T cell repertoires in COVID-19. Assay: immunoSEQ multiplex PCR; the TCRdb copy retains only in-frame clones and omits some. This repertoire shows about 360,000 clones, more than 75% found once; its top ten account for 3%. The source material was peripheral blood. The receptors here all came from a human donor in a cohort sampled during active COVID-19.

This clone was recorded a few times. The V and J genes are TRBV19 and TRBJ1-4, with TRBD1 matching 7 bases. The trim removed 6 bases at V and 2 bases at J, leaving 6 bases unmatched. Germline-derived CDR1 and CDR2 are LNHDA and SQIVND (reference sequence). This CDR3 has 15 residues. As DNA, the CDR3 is TGTGCCAGTAGGAAGGGGGCGACTACTAATGAAAAACTGTTTTTT. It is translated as CASRKGATTNEKLFF.

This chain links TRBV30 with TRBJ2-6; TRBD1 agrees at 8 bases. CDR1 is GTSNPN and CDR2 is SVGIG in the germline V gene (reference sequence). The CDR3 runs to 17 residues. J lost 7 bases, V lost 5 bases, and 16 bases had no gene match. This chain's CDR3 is CAWGSSTGAILANVLTF. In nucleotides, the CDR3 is TGTGCCTGGGGATCCTCGACAGGGGCCATTTTAGCCAACGTCCTGACTTTC.

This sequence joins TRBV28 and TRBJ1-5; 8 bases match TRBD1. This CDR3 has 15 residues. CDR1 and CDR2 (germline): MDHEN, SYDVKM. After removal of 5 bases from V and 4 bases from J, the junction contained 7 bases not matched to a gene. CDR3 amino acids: CASSQFRQGNQPQHF. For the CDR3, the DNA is TGTGCCAGCAGTCAATTTAGACAGGGGAATCAGCCCCAGCATTTT.

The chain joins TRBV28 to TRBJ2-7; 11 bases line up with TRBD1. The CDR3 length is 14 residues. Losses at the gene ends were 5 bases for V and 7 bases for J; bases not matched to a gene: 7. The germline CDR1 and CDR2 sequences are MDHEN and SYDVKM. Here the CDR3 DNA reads TGTGCCAGCAGTCCACGGACAGGGGGCTTTGAGCAGTACTTC. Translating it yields CASSPRTGGFEQYF.

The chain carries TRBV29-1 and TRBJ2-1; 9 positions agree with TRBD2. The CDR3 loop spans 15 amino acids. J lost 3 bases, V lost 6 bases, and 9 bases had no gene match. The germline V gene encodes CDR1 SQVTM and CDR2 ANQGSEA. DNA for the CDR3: TGCAGCGTCGTGGGGACTAGCCGGGGCTACAATGAGCAGTTCTTC. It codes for CSVVGTSRGYNEQFF.

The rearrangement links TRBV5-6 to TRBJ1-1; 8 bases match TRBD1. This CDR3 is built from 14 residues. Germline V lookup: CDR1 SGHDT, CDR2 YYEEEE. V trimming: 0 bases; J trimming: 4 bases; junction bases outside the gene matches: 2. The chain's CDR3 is CASSLGQGFTEAFF. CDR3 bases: TGTGCCAGCAGCTTGGGACAGGGGTTCACTGAAGCTTTCTTT. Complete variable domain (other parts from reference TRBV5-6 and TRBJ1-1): DAGVTQSPTHLIKTRGQQVTLRCSPKSGHDTVSWYQQALGQGPQFIFQYYEEEERQRGNFPDRFSGHQFPNYSSELNVNALLLGDSALYLCASSLGQGFTEAFFGQGTRLTVV.

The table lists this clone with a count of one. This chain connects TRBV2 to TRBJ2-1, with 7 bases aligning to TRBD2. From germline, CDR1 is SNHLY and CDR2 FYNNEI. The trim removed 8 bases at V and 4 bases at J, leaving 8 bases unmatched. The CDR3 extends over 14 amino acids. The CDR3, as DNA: TGTGCCAGCCATATCGAGCGGGGATACAATGAGCAGTTCTTC. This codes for CASHIERGYNEQFF.

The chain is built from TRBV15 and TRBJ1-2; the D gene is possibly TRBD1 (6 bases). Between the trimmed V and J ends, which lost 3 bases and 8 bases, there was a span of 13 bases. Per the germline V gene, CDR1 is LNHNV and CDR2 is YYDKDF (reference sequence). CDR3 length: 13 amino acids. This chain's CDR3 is CATSRAYREGYTF. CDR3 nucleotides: TGTGCCACCAGCAGGGCCTACAGGGAGGGCTACACCTTC.

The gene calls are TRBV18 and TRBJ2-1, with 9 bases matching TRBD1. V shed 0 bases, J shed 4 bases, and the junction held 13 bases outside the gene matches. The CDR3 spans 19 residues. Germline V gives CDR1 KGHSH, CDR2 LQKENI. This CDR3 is CASSPPSFSTGGGYNEQFF. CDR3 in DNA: TGTGCCAGCTCACCACCCTCGTTCTCGACAGGGGGAGGTTACAATGAGCAGTTCTTC.

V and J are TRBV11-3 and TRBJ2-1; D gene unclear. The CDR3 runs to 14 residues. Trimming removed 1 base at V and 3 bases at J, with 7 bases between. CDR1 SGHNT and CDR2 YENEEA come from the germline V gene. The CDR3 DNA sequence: TGTGCCAGCAGCTTAGCGGGTGACTACAATGAGCAGTTCTTC. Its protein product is CASSLAGDYNEQFF.

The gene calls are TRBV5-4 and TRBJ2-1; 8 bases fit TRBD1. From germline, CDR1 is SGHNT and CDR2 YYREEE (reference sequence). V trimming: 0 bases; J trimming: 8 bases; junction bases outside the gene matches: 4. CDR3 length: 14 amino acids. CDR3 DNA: TGTGCCAGCAGCTTGGTCCAGGGGGCAGATGAGCAGTTCTTC. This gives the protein CASSLVQGADEQFF.

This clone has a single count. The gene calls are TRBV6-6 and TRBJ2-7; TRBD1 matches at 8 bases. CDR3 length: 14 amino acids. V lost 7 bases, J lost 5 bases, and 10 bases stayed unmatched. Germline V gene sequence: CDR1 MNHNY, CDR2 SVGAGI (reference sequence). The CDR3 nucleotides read TGTGCCAGCAAACCACAGGGGGTCCGGAACGAGCAGTACTTC. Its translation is CASKPQGVRNEQYF.

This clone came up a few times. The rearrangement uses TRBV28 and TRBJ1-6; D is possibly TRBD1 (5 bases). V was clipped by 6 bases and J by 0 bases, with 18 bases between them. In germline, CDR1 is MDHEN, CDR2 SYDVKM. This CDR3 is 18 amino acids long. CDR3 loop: CASSLAGGYGSYNSPLHF. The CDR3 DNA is TGTGCCAGCAGCTTGGCGGGGGGGTACGGCTCCTATAATTCACCCCTCCACTTT.

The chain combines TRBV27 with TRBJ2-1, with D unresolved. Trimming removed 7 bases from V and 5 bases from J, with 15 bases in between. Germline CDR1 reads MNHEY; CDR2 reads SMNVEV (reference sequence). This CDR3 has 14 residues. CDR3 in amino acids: CASTPVGGHNEQFF. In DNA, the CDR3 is TGTGCCAGCACTCCGGTTGGCGGTCACAATGAGCAGTTCTTC.

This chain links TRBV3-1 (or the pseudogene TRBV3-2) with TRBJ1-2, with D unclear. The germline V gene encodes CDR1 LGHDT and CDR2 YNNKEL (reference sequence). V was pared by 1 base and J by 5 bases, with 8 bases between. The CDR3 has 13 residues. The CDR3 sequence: CASSQGDPYGYTF. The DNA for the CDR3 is TGTGCCAGCAGCCAAGGAGATCCTTATGGCTACACCTTC.

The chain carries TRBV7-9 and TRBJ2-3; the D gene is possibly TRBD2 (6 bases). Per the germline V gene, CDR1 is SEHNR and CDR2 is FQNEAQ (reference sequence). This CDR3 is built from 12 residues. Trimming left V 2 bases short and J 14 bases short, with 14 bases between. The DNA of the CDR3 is TGTGCCAGCAGCTTAATAGGGGAGGTACCGTATTTT. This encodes CASSLIGEVPYF.

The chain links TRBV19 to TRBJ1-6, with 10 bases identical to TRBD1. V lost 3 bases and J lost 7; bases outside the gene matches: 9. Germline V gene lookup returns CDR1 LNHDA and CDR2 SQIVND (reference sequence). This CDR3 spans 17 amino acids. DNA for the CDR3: TGTGCCAGTAGTATCGGATTAGGGGGACAGGGGAATTCACCCCTCCACTTT. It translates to CASSIGLGGQGNSPLHF.

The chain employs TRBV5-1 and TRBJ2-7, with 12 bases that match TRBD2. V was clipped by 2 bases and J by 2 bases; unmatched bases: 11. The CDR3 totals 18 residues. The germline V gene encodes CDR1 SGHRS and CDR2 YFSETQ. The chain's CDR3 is CASSFGLAGLGSPYEQYF. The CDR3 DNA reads TGCGCCAGCAGCTTCGGACTAGCGGGGCTAGGGTCCCCCTACGAGCAGTACTTC.

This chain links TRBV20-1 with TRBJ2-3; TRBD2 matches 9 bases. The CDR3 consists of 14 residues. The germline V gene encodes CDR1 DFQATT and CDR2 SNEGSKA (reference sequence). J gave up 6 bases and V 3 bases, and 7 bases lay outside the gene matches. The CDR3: CSASLAGPGDTQYF. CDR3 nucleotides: TGCAGTGCTAGTCTAGCGGGGCCAGGGGATACGCAGTATTTT.

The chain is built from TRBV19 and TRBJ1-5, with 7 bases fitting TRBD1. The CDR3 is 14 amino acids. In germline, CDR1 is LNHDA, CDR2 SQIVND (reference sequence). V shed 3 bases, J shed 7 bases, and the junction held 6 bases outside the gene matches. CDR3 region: CASSMVTGLQPQHF. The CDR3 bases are TGTGCCAGTAGTATGGTGACAGGGCTCCAGCCCCAGCATTTT.

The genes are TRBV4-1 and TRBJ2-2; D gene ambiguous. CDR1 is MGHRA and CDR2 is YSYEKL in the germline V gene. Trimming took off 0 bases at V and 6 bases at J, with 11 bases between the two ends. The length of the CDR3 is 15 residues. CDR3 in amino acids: CASSQDLPFSGELFF. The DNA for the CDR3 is TGCGCCAGCAGCCAAGATCTTCCGTTCTCCGGGGAGCTGTTTTTT.

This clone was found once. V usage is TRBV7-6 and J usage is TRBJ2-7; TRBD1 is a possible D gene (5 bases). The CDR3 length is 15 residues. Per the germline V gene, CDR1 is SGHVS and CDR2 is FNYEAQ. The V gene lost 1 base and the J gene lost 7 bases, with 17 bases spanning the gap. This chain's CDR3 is CASSLVQGSAREQYF. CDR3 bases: TGTGCCAGCAGCTTAGTCCAGGGATCAGCTCGAGAGCAGTACTTC.

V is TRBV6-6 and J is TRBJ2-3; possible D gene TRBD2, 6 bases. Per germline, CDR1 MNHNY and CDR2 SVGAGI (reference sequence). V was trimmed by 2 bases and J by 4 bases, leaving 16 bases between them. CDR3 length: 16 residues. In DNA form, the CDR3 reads TGTGCCAGCAGTTACGCCCCCGGGGGTAAATCAGATACGCAGTATTTT. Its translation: CASSYAPGGKSDTQYF.

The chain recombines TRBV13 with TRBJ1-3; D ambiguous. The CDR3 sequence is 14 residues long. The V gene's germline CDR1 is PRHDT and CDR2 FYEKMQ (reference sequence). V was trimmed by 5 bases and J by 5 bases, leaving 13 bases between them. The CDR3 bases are TGTGCCAGCAGCCCCCCCGGGGATCGAAACACCATATATTTT. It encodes CASSPPGDRNTIYF.